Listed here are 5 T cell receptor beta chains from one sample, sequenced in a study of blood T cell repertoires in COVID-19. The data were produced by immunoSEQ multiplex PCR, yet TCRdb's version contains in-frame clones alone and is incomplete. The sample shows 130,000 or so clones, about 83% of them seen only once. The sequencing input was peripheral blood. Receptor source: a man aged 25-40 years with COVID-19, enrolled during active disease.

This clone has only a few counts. The DNA for the CDR3 is TGTGCCAGCAGCCAAGCGCGGTCCTACGAGCAGTACTTC. Translating gives CASSQARSYEQYF. The chain uses TRBV3-1 (or the pseudogene TRBV3-2) and TRBJ2-7; D is ambiguous. Germline V CDR1 and CDR2: LGHDT, YNNKEL (reference sequence). V was pared by 1 base and J by 1 base, with 5 bases between. The CDR3 totals 13 residues.

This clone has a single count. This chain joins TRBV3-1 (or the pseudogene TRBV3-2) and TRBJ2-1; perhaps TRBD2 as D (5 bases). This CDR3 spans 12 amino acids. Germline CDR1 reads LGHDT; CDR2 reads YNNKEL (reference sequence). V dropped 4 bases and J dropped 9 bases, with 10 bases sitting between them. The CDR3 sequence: CASSPGGLEQFF. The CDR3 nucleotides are TGTGCCAGCAGCCCTGGAGGTCTTGAGCAGTTCTTC.

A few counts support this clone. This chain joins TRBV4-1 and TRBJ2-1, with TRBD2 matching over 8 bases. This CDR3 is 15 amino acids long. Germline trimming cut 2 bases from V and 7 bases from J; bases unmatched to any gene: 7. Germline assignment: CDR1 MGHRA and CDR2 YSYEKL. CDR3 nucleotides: TGCGCCAGCAGCCAATCCGCCGGGACTAGAAATGAGCAGTTCTTC. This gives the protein CASSQSAGTRNEQFF.

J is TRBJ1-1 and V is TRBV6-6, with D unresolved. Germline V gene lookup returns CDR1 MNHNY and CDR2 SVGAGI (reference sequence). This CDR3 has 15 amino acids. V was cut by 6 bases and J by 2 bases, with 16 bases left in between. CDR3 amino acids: CASSPRVGGNTEAFF. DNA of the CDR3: TGTGCCAGCAGCCCTAGGGTGGGAGGCAACACTGAAGCTTTCTTT.

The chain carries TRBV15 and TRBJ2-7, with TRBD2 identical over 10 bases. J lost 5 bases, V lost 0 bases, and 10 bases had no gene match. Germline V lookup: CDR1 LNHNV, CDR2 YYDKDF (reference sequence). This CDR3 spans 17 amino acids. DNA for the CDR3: TGTGCCACCAGCAGAGATCCTGGGGCTAGCGGGAGCCACGAGCAGTACTTC. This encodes CATSRDPGASGSHEQYF.